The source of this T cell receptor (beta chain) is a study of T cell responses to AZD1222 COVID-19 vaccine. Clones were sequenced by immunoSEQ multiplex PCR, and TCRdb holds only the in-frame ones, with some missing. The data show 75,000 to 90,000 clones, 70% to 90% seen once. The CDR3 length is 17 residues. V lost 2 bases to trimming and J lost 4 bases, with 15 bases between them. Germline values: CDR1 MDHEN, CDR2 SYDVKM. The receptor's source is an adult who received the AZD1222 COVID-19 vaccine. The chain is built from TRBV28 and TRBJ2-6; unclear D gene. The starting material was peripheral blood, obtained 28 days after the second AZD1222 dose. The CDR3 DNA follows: TGTGCCAGCAGTTTAGTGGTTCTGTCTTCCGGGGCCAACGTCCTGACTTTC. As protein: CASSLVVLSSGANVLTF.